The table lists the clone carrying this T cell receptor beta chain with many counts. One junction end disagrees with the germline gene, perhaps due to a read error. From RNA, the CDR3 regions of TCR beta chains were amplified and sequenced. HTBI primers were employed in first-round RT-PCR, then a second-round multiplex PCR followed. TCRdb ran MiXCR on the multiplex PCR reads and lists one entry per CDR3 protein. This table holds approximately 150,000 distinct CDR3 sequences, 30% to 45% found once. The CDR3 contains 14 residues. Germline V gives CDR1 MDHEN, CDR2 SYDVKM. This sample was included in a study of Graves' ophthalmopathy and Graves' hyperthyroidism.

The chain couples TRBV28 to TRBJ2-7, with a weak D call TRBD2 (6 bases). The receptor was derived from a man under 40 with Graves' ophthalmopathy. Sequenced: peripheral blood. The CDR3: CASGAPGLAAERYF. The CDR3 region has the DNA TGTGCCAGCGGCGCCCCAGGTTTAGCGGCCGAGCGGTACTTC. Complete variable domain (other parts from reference TRBV28 and TRBJ2-7): DVKVTQSSRYLVKRTGEKVFLECVQDMDHENMFWYRQDPGLGLRLIYFSYDVKMKEKGDIPEGYSVSREKKERFSLILESASTNQTSMYLCASGAPGLAAERYFGPGTRLTVT.